The next 13 T cell receptor beta chains were all read from a single sample in a study of blood T cells in healthy people across ages. Through a sample-barcoded 5' primer and a J-beta primer mix, a second PCR was run for roughly 6 to 11 cycles. Each CDR3 protein is one row after TCRdb ran MiXCR on the 5' RACE reads. The sample has about 720,000 distinct CDR3 sequences; roughly 20% are singletons. Sequenced input: blood. Source of these receptors: a man aged 70-80 years in good health.

This clonotype occurred a few times. CDR3 coding DNA: TGTGCCACCAGCATAGGACTAGCGGGGGCACGCGACGAGCAGTACTTC. It encodes CATSIGLAGARDEQYF. The J gene is TRBJ2-5, the V gene TRBV15; 13 bases are a match to TRBD2. The better agreement between TRBJ2-7 and the DNA end casts doubt on the J call. CDR1 is LNHNV, CDR2 YYDKDF, per germline (reference sequence). This CDR3 has 16 amino acids.

V usage is TRBV13 and J usage is TRBJ2-1, with 9 bases aligning to TRBD1. Germline CDR1 and CDR2: PRHDT and FYEKMQ (reference sequence). V shed 0 bases, J shed 4 bases, and the junction held 16 bases outside the gene matches. CDR3 length: 20 amino acids. CDR3 sequence reads: CASSLGLGPKPGQGYNEQFF. CDR3 DNA sequence: TGTGCCAGCAGCTTAGGCCTTGGACCAAAACCGGGACAGGGTTACAATGAGCAGTTCTTC. Based on the CDR3 plus reference TRBV13 and TRBJ2-1, the full variable domain is AAGVIQSPRHLIKEKRETATLKCYPIPRHDTVYWYQQGPGQDPQFLISFYEKMQSDKGSIPDRFSAQQFSDYHSELNMSSLELGDSALYFCASSLGLGPKPGQGYNEQFFGPGTRLTVL.

This clonotype has at least ten counts. The CDR3 loop is CASSFWGETQYF. CDR3 in DNA: TGTGCCAGCAGCTTTTGGGGAGAGACCCAGTACTTC. This chain connects TRBV7-2 to TRBJ2-5; the D is unclear. The CDR3 runs 12 residues. Germline V gene sequence: CDR1 SGHTA, CDR2 FQGNSA. The V and J ends lost 3 bases and 4 bases respectively, with 6 bases between them.

The chain combines TRBV20-1 with TRBJ2-2; D might be TRBD2 (6 bases). The CDR3 extends over 13 amino acids. Germline V lookup: CDR1 DFQATT, CDR2 SNEGSKA (reference sequence). The V end lost 6 bases, the J end lost 7 bases, and 15 bases lay between the germline ends. In DNA form, the CDR3 reads TGCAGTGCCAACCGACTAGTTGGCGGGGAGCTGTTTTTT. Its protein product is CSANRLVGGELFF.

This clonotype was seen a few times. V gene TRBV28 combines with J gene TRBJ2-3; 8 positions match TRBD1. The V segment lost 5 bases and the J segment 0 bases; nucleotides outside the gene matches: 7. The CDR3 extends over 16 amino acids. From germline, CDR1 is MDHEN and CDR2 SYDVKM. CDR3 region: CASSPIQGASTDTQYF. CDR3 nucleotide sequence: TGTGCCAGCAGTCCGATTCAGGGGGCGAGCACAGATACGCAGTATTTT.

This clonotype appeared many times. V and J are TRBV9 and TRBJ2-5; no clear D. The V gene lost 3 bases and the J gene lost 2 bases, with 8 bases spanning the gap. Germline-derived CDR1 and CDR2 are SGDLS and YYNGEE. The CDR3 extends over 13 amino acids. This chain's CDR3 is CASSGVLQETQYF. Here the CDR3 DNA reads TGTGCCAGCAGCGGAGTCCTACAAGAGACCCAGTACTTC.

This clonotype was counted many times. The J gene is TRBJ2-2, the V gene TRBV10-3; either TRBD1 or TRBD2 may fit D (5 bases each). CDR3 length: 14 amino acids. V lost 4 bases and J 0 bases, leaving 6 bases between the germline ends. Per germline, CDR1 ENHRY and CDR2 SYGVKD. As DNA, the CDR3 is TGTGCCATCAGTGGGGGACCGAACACCGGGGAGCTGTTTTTT. As protein: CAISGGPNTGELFF.

This clonotype was picked up a small number of times. The chain carries TRBV9 and TRBJ2-5, with 12 bases aligning to TRBD2. The germline gives CDR1 SGDLS, CDR2 YYNGEE. The CDR3 extends over 16 amino acids. V was clipped by 4 bases and J by 1 base; unmatched bases: 5. The CDR3 nucleotides are TGTGCCAGCAGCAGCGGGACTAGCGGGTTCCAAGAGACCCAGTACTTC. Its protein is CASSSGTSGFQETQYF.

The chain joins TRBV6-1 to TRBJ1-5; no firm D call. The CDR3 is 13 residues long. The germline V gene encodes CDR1 MNHNS and CDR2 SASEGT. V gave up 3 bases and J gave up 5 bases, with 8 bases separating them. The CDR3 DNA is TGTGCCAGCAGTGACAGGTGGGATCAGCCCCAGCATTTT. It specifies CASSDRWDQPQHF.

CDR3 sequence: CSAPPRGGFTNYGYTF. In DNA, the CDR3 is TGCAGTGCTCCCCCGAGGGGAGGGTTCACTAACTATGGCTACACCTTC. The chain is built from TRBV20-1 and TRBJ1-2; possible D gene TRBD1, 5 bases. The V gene lost 5 bases and the J gene lost 0 bases, with 19 bases spanning the gap. The CDR3 is made up of 16 amino acids. Per the germline V gene, CDR1 is DFQATT and CDR2 is SNEGSKA (reference sequence).

This clonotype was detected a few times. The chain recombines TRBV6-5 with TRBJ1-1, with 9 bases aligning to TRBD1. CDR1 is MNHEY and CDR2 is SVGAGI in the germline V gene. V lost 6 bases, J lost 11 bases, and 10 bases stayed unmatched. The CDR3 runs 13 residues. In DNA, the CDR3 is TGTGCCAGCAGCCGGGACAGGGCGGGATGGGCTTTCTTT. Translating it yields CASSRDRAGWAFF.

This chain joins TRBV7-6 and TRBJ2-2; 8 bases match TRBD2. From germline, CDR1 is SGHVS and CDR2 FNYEAQ. The CDR3 loop spans 15 amino acids. With 5 bases clipped from V and 4 bases from J, the junction kept 6 bases outside the gene matches. The CDR3 region is CASSGGLDGTGELFF. Here the CDR3 DNA reads TGTGCCAGCAGCGGGGGACTAGATGGCACCGGGGAGCTGTTTTTT.

The chain employs TRBV18 and TRBJ2-1; 8 nucleotides match TRBD1. Germline V gene sequence: CDR1 KGHSH, CDR2 LQKENI. CDR3 size: 15 residues. The ends lost 6 bases at V and 5 bases at J; junction bases unmatched: 9. This CDR3 reads CASSVQGALNNEQFF. CDR3 bases: TGTGCCAGCTCGGTTCAGGGGGCTCTGAACAATGAGCAGTTCTTC.